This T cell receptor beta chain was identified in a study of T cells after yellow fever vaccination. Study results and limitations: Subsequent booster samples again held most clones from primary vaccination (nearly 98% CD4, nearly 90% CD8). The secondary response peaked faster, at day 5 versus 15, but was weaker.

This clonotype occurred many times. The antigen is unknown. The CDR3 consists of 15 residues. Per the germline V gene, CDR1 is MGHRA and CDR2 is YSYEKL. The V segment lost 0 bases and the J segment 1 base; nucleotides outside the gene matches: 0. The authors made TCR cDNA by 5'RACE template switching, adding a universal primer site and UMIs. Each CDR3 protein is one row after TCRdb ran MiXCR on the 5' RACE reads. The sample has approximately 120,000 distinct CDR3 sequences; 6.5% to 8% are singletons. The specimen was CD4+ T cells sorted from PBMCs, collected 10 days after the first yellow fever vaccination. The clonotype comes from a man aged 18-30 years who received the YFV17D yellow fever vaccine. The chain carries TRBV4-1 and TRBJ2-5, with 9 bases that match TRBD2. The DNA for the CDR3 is TGCGCCAGCAGCCAAGAGACTAGCGGCCAAGAGACCCAGTACTTC. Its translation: CASSQETSGQETQYF.